This T cell receptor beta chain was sequenced in a study of blood T cell repertoires in COVID-19. Overall study: Acute and convalescent COVID-19 specimens originated in the United States, Italy and Spain. PBMCs, B-cell-depleted T cells, or T cells were the source of the cDNA or gDNA that made up the material.

Original analysis: Reference gene primer amplification gave nucleated cell count estimates. The method was immunoSEQ multiplex PCR; TCRdb's version includes in-frame clones alone and lacks a portion of them. V and J calls and clone size are those listed in that table; D and trimming were worked out from the DNA. The data show roughly 68,000 clones, with less than 85% seen just once and 15% to 20% held by the top ten. The CDR3 loop spans 16 amino acids. Trimming removed 4 bases at V and 0 bases at J, with 15 bases between. Germline assignment: CDR1 LGHDT and CDR2 YNNKEL (reference sequence). The sequence was obtained from a woman older than 75 with acute or convalescent COVID-19. Sequenced input: peripheral blood. The chain has TRBV3-1 (or the pseudogene TRBV3-2) and TRBJ1-1, with TRBD1 as a possible D gene (5 bases). Written as DNA, the CDR3 is TGTGCCAGCAGCCCCCGACAGAGAAGCATGAACACTGAAGCTTTCTTT. It is translated as CASSPRQRSMNTEAFF.